These T cell receptor beta chains were read from a single sample in a study of blood T cell repertoires in COVID-19. Profiling relied on immunoSEQ multiplex PCR, and the TCRdb table lists in-frame clones only, not all of them. The table includes about 45,000 clones, about nine tenths detected once. What was sequenced was peripheral blood. These receptors were collected from a human donor in a cohort sampled during active COVID-19. The conserved cysteine and the conserved F or W are not part of the CDR3 here.

V gene: TRBV30
CDR3 length: 14
J gene: TRBJ1-5
CDR3 protein: AWSPETGGYNQPQH

V gene: TRBV2
CDR3 length: 12
J gene: TRBJ2-3
CDR3 protein: AGTVLGGPDTQY

V gene: TRBV30
CDR3 length: 11
J gene: TRBJ2-5
CDR3 protein: AWSGGREETQY

V gene: TRBV7-9
CDR3 length: 13
J gene: TRBJ2-3
CDR3 protein: ASSLGGGAGDTQY

V gene: TRBV6-5
CDR3 length: 13
J gene: TRBJ2-1
CDR3 protein: ASRAGKDRDNEQF

V gene: TRBV24-1
CDR3 length: 13
J gene: TRBJ2-2
CDR3 protein: ATSDLSGGAGELF

V gene: TRBV30
CDR3 length: 10
J gene: TRBJ1-2
CDR3 protein: ACSMGPYGYT

V gene: TRBV3-1/TRBV3-2
CDR3 length: 14
J gene: TRBJ2-3
CDR3 protein: ASSQERQGLKRTQY

V gene: TRBV6-4
CDR3 length: 13
J gene: TRBJ2-3
CDR3 protein: ASSDSQGGTDTQY

V gene: TRBV6-1
CDR3 length: 12
J gene: TRBJ2-1
CDR3 protein: ASSEEIAVARQF

V gene: TRBV4-1
CDR3 length: 13
J gene: TRBJ2-1
CDR3 protein: ASSSLAGAYNEQF

V gene: TRBV30
CDR3 length: 13
J gene: TRBJ1-2
CDR3 protein: AWSASRGRVTGYT

V gene: TRBV13
CDR3 length: 12
J gene: TRBJ2-1
CDR3 protein: ASSSPDRGDEQF

V gene: TRBV6-2/TRBV6-3
CDR3 length: 16
J gene: TRBJ2-7
CDR3 protein: ASSLTRDGLAGSYEQY

V gene: TRBV7-2
CDR3 length: 13
J gene: TRBJ2-2
CDR3 protein: ASSFRTPNTGELF

V gene: TRBV19
CDR3 length: 10
J gene: TRBJ1-2
CDR3 protein: ASTFPTYGYT

V gene: TRBV3-1/TRBV3-2
CDR3 length: 11
J gene: TRBJ2-3
CDR3 protein: ASSPALGDTQY

V gene: TRBV12-5
CDR3 length: 12
J gene: TRBJ2-1
CDR3 protein: ASGLGGLGNEQF

V gene: TRBV6-2/TRBV6-3
CDR3 length: 14
J gene: TRBJ2-7
CDR3 protein: ASSYSTDRGSYEQY

V gene: TRBV7-8
CDR3 length: 12
J gene: TRBJ2-3
CDR3 protein: ASSLSGATDTQY

V gene: TRBV14
CDR3 length: 11
J gene: TRBJ1-2
CDR3 protein: ASSQENSYGYT

V gene: TRBV28
CDR3 length: 11
J gene: TRBJ2-5
CDR3 protein: ASNLMEGETQY

V gene: TRBV7-9
CDR3 length: 11
J gene: TRBJ1-2
CDR3 protein: ASSGGTGYGYT